This T cell receptor beta chain was captured by sequencing in a study of blood T cell repertoires in COVID-19. Some clones are missing from TCRdb's copy, which holds only in-frame ones; the method was immunoSEQ multiplex PCR. The sample holds around 260,000 clones, around 92% seen once. The CDR3 contains 16 residues. CDR1 and CDR2 from the germline V gene are SGHRS and YFSETQ. Germline trimming cut 4 bases from V and 5 bases from J; bases unmatched to any gene: 4. Sequencing was done on a sample of peripheral blood. The genes are TRBV5-1 and TRBJ2-2; TRBD2 matches 14 bases. This TCR was recovered from a person aged 18 to 30 with COVID-19, enrolled during active disease. CDR3 sequence: CASSSGLAGGTGELFF. CDR3 in DNA: TGCGCCAGCAGCAGCGGACTAGCGGGAGGTACCGGGGAGCTGTTTTTT.